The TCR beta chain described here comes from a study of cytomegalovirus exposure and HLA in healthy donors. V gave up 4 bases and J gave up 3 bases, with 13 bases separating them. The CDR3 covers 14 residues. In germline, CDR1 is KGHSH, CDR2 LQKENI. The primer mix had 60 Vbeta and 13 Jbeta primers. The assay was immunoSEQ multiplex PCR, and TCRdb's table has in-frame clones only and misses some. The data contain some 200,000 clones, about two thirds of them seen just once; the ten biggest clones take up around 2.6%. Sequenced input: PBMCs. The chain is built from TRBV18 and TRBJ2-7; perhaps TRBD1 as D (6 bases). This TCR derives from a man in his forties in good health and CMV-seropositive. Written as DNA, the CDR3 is TGTGCCAGCTCACTCCGGACAGAATACTACGAGCAGTACTTC. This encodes CASSLRTEYYEQYF.